Listed below are T cell receptor beta chains from one sample, sequenced in a study of control samples from healthy donors and cancer patients. The repertoire was sequenced with immunoSEQ multiplex PCR; TCRdb's copy has only in-frame clones and lacks some. The sample gives under 70,000 clones, approximately 90% of which show up once; more than 0.95% is in the top ten. Sequences were obtained from PBMCs. The receptor source for this set is a woman aged 50 to 65 with colorectal cancer. CDR3s include the opening cysteine and the closing phenylalanine or tryptophan. The D gene is left open where the match is weak. Clone size is given for some rows only: seen once, a few or many times, or a class if the clone is expanded.

d_call: NA
clone_size: NA
j_call: TRBJ2-1
v_call: TRBV9
cdr3_aa: CASSRKNRGGLHNEQFF
cdr3_nt: TGTGCCAGCAGTCGTAAGAATAGGGGGGGACTTCACAATGAGCAGTTCTTC

d_call: NA
clone_size: NA
j_call: TRBJ2-3
v_call: TRBV30
cdr3_aa: CAWSAPADTQYF
cdr3_nt: TGTGCCTGGAGTGCTCCGGCAGATACGCAGTATTTT

d_call: NA
clone_size: NA
j_call: TRBJ2-3
v_call: TRBV29-1
cdr3_aa: CSVPSSGVTDTQYF
cdr3_nt: TGCAGCGTCCCGAGTTCTGGGGTTACAGATACGCAGTATTTT

d_call: TRBD1
clone_size: NA
j_call: TRBJ2-2
v_call: TRBV18
cdr3_aa: CASSPPDRVGTGELFF
cdr3_nt: TGTGCCAGCTCACCCCCGGACAGGGTAGGCACCGGGGAGCTGTTTTTT

d_call: TRBD2
clone_size: NA
j_call: TRBJ2-3
v_call: TRBV5-1
cdr3_aa: CASSLIAGATAADTQYF
cdr3_nt: TGCGCCAGCAGCTTGATAGCGGGAGCCACGGCGGCAGATACGCAGTATTTT

d_call: TRBD2
clone_size: NA
j_call: TRBJ2-5
v_call: TRBV2
cdr3_aa: CAIWVAGGQETQYF
cdr3_nt: TGTGCCATATGGGTAGCGGGAGGACAAGAGACCCAGTACTTC

d_call: TRBD2
clone_size: NA
j_call: TRBJ2-2
v_call: TRBV6-2/TRBV6-3
cdr3_aa: CASSYSVAGGNTGELFF
cdr3_nt: TGTGCCAGCAGTTACTCCGTAGCGGGGGGAAACACCGGGGAGCTGTTTTTT

d_call: NA
clone_size: NA
j_call: TRBJ2-7
v_call: TRBV27
cdr3_aa: CASSLGGGLPYEQYF
cdr3_nt: TGTGCCAGCAGTTTAGGTGGGGGGCTCCCCTACGAGCAGTACTTC

d_call: NA
clone_size: NA
j_call: TRBJ1-4
v_call: TRBV5-6
cdr3_aa: CASSLGGHGEKLFF
cdr3_nt: TGTGCCAGCAGCTTGGGGGGGCACGGGGAAAAACTGTTTTTT

d_call: NA
clone_size: NA
j_call: TRBJ1-1
v_call: TRBV6-1
cdr3_aa: CASSEIYEGAFF
cdr3_nt: TGTGCCAGCAGTGAAATTTATGAGGGGGCTTTCTTT

d_call: NA
clone_size: few
j_call: TRBJ1-2
v_call: TRBV5-1
cdr3_aa: CASSLESRMSYGYTF
cdr3_nt: TGCGCCAGCAGCTTGGAGAGCAGGATGAGCTATGGCTACACCTTC

d_call: TRBD1
clone_size: NA
j_call: TRBJ2-7
v_call: TRBV19
cdr3_aa: CASSMRGRYEQYF
cdr3_nt: TGTGCCAGTAGTATGAGGGGGCGGTACGAGCAGTACTTC

d_call: NA
clone_size: once
j_call: TRBJ2-2
v_call: TRBV19
cdr3_aa: CASSISKWELFF
cdr3_nt: TGTGCCAGTAGTATATCTAAGTGGGAGCTGTTTTTT

d_call: TRBD1
clone_size: once
j_call: TRBJ2-5
v_call: TRBV6-5
cdr3_aa: CASSLGQGEETQYF
cdr3_nt: TGTGCCAGCAGTCTCGGACAGGGCGAAGAGACCCAGTACTTC

d_call: NA
clone_size: NA
j_call: TRBJ2-7
v_call: TRBV28
cdr3_aa: CASRLTAAPGEQYF
cdr3_nt: TGTGCCAGCAGGCTCACAGCCGCCCCTGGCGAGCAGTACTTC

d_call: NA
clone_size: once
j_call: TRBJ2-6
v_call: TRBV3-1/TRBV3-2
cdr3_aa: CASSQLGPSSGANVLTF
cdr3_nt: TGTGCCAGCAGCCAACTAGGCCCCAGCTCTGGGGCCAACGTCCTGACTTTC

d_call: NA
clone_size: NA
j_call: TRBJ2-3
v_call: TRBV30
cdr3_aa: CAWRVYGTDTQYF
cdr3_nt: TGTGCCTGGAGAGTTTACGGCACAGATACGCAGTATTTT

d_call: NA
clone_size: NA
j_call: TRBJ1-4
v_call: TRBV28
cdr3_aa: CASRQGNEKLFF
cdr3_nt: TGTGCCTCGAGGCAGGGGAATGAAAAACTGTTTTTT

d_call: TRBD1
clone_size: NA
j_call: TRBJ2-5
v_call: TRBV2
cdr3_aa: CASSEARIQGLETQYF
cdr3_nt: TGTGCCAGCAGTGAAGCGCGGATACAGGGGTTGGAGACCCAGTACTTC

d_call: NA
clone_size: NA
j_call: TRBJ2-5
v_call: TRBV12-3/TRBV12-4
cdr3_aa: CASSPLGETQYF
cdr3_nt: TGTGCCAGCAGCCCCCTAGGAGAGACCCAGTACTTC

d_call: TRBD2
clone_size: NA
j_call: TRBJ2-1
v_call: TRBV7-9
cdr3_aa: CASGGVAGLGEQFF
cdr3_nt: TGTGCCAGCGGCGGGGTAGCGGGACTCGGTGAGCAGTTCTTC

d_call: NA
clone_size: few
j_call: TRBJ2-3
v_call: TRBV28
cdr3_aa: CASGRDTQYF
cdr3_nt: TGTGCCAGCGGACGAGATACGCAGTATTTT